These 9 T cell receptor beta chains were all obtained from the same sample, sequenced in a study of regulatory and conventional T cells in RAG deficiency. Blood CD4+ CD25-low CD127-high conventional T cells supplied the genomic DNA template. Clones were read by immunoSEQ multiplex PCR, and TCRdb kept only the in-frame ones, dropping some. The sample lists 25,000 to 30,000 clones; about 95% were seen once. The sample also formed part of further work on regulatory T cells. That source reports: Amplification used 52 TRBV primers and 13 TRBJ primers.

The sequencing sample was made of CD25- CD4+ T cells sorted from blood. All receptors come from a human donor in good health.

The chain has TRBV19 and TRBJ1-2; TRBD1 is a possible D gene (5 bases). The CDR3 is made up of 15 amino acids. Germline CDR1 and CDR2: LNHDA and SQIVND (reference sequence). The V gene lost 3 bases and the J gene lost 4 bases, with 15 bases spanning the gap. The CDR3 region is CASSMSTEGIYGYTF. CDR3 DNA: TGTGCCAGTAGTATGTCGACAGAAGGTATCTATGGCTACACCTTC.

The chain combines TRBV29-1 with TRBJ1-1; D remains ambiguous. CDR3 length: 12 amino acids. CDR1 and CDR2 from the germline V gene are SQVTM and ANQGSEA. V dropped 4 bases and J dropped 5 bases, with 11 bases sitting between them. CDR3 DNA: TGCAGCGTTGCAGGAGGTTGGACTGAAGCTTTCTTT. Translation gives CSVAGGWTEAFF. Based on the CDR3 plus reference TRBV29-1 and TRBJ1-1, the full variable domain is SAVISQKPSRDICQRGTSLTIQCQVDSQVTMMFWYRQQPGQSLTLIATANQGSEATYESGFVIDKFPISRPNLTFSTLTVSNMSPEDSSIYLCSVAGGWTEAFFGQGTRLTVV.

The chain couples TRBV5-6 to TRBJ2-7; D is perhaps TRBD1 (5 bases). Germline CDR1 SGHDT, CDR2 YYEEEE. CDR3 length equals 15 residues. V lost 4 bases and J lost 3, with 17 bases in between. CDR3 in amino acids: CASSRDQGLGYEQYF. The CDR3 bases are TGTGCCAGCAGCCGAGATCAGGGATTGGGCTACGAGCAGTACTTC.

This chain connects TRBV19 to TRBJ2-2; D is perhaps TRBD2 (5 bases). The CDR3 totals 17 residues. The V gene lost 3 bases and the J gene lost 7 bases, with 21 bases spanning the gap. The V gene's germline CDR1 is LNHDA and CDR2 SQIVND (reference sequence). The CDR3 DNA reads as TGTGCCAGTAGTATCCGTCTGGACTGGATTCGGGGCGGGGAGCTGTTTTTT. Translated, it gives CASSIRLDWIRGGELFF.

The chain has TRBV5-1 and TRBJ2-7, with D perhaps TRBD1 (7 bases). The CDR3 has 15 amino acids. Per the germline V gene, CDR1 is SGHRS and CDR2 is YFSETQ. With 4 bases removed from V and 0 bases from J, the gap between germline ends came to 14 bases. The CDR3 DNA is TGCGCCAGCAGCGGCGGGGACAGTTACTCCTACGAGCAGTACTTC. It encodes CASSGGDSYSYEQYF.

The chain joins TRBV5-4 to TRBJ2-5; the D is unclear. V lost 2 bases to trimming and J lost 5 bases, with 13 bases between them. The CDR3 totals 14 residues. Germline V gene data show CDR1 as SGHNT and CDR2 as YYREEE (reference sequence). DNA of the CDR3: TGTGCCAGCAGCTTAAAGGCGCGGCCGGAGACCCAGTACTTC. This sequence encodes CASSLKARPETQYF. The full variable domain, in which reference TRBV5-4 and TRBJ2-5 provide the parts outside the CDR3, is ETGVTQSPTHLIKTRGQQVTLRCSSQSGHNTVSWYQQALGQGPQFIFQYYREEENGRGNFPPRFSGLQFPNYSSELNVNALELDDSALYLCASSLKARPETQYFGPGTRLLVL.

The chain couples TRBV6-5 to TRBJ2-2; tentatively, D is TRBD1 (6 bases). The CDR3 has 15 residues. V lost 5 bases to trimming and J lost 4 bases, with 14 bases between them. Looked up from germline, CDR1 is MNHEY and CDR2 is SVGAGI. CDR3 DNA sequence: TGTGCCAGCAGTCGGACAGACTATGGCACCGGGGAGCTGTTTTTT. It specifies CASSRTDYGTGELFF.

DNA of the CDR3: TGTGCCAGCTCACCGATCTTCACAGGGGGCTCCCTCTACGGACAGTACTTC. It yields the protein CASSPIFTGGSLYGQYF. The chain links TRBV18 to TRBJ2-7; 9 nucleotides line up with TRBD1. The germline V gene has CDR1 KGHSH and CDR2 LQKENI. The ends lost 3 bases at V and 10 bases at J; junction bases unmatched: 19. CDR3 length equals 17 residues.

The gene calls are TRBV30 and TRBJ1-1; unclear D gene. The V end was cut by 4 bases, the J end by 1 base, with 7 bases between. Germline-derived CDR1 and CDR2 are GTSNPN and SVGIG (reference sequence). This CDR3 comprises 12 residues. In nucleotides, the CDR3 is TGTGCCTGGACACCTAGGAACACTGAAGCTTTCTTT. Translated: CAWTPRNTEAFF.